This entry is about one T cell receptor (beta chain). Its matching antigen is unknown. This record belongs to a study of radiotherapy plus CTLA-4 blockade in lung cancer. General study results and limits: The study found tumor-derived TCR clones expanded in blood after radiotherapy plus ipilimumab.

Produced via immunoSEQ multiplex PCR; TCRdb's table is partial and in-frame only. The data contain 12,000 to 15,000 clones, approximately 72% of them seen just once; the ten biggest clones take up about 48%. This specimen consisted of peripheral blood, obtained from a patient treated with radiotherapy plus ipilimumab. This TCR derives from a human donor with non-small cell lung cancer whose response to radiotherapy plus ipilimumab could not be evaluated.

CDR3 DNA: TGTGCCTGGAGTGTACTCACAGGGTCCGGGGAGCTGTTTTTT. Translated, it gives CAWSVLTGSGELFF. This chain joins TRBV30 and TRBJ2-2; D perhaps matches TRBD1 (6 bases). CDR1 and CDR2 (germline): GTSNPN, SVGIG (reference sequence). The CDR3 extends over 14 amino acids. V was clipped by 0 bases and J by 6 bases, with 11 bases between them.